Listed below are T cell receptor beta chains from one sample, sequenced in a study of blood T cell repertoires in COVID-19. The data were produced by immunoSEQ multiplex PCR, yet TCRdb's version contains in-frame clones alone and is incomplete. The sample consists of around 160,000 clones, over 80% of them appearing once. Sequenced: PBMCs or T cells enriched from blood (not recorded which). The receptors were gathered from a woman in her 50s who had been exposed to COVID-19. Each CDR3 is given with its conserved first and last residue. D genes are given only for firm matches. Size values are once, few and many counts, or a class for expanded clones, and some rows have none.

v_call: TRBV11-2
d_call: TRBD2
j_call: TRBJ2-7
clone_size: .
cdr3_nt: TGTGCCAGCAGGCGGGCCGCGGGAGGACGACTTTCTTACGAGCAGTACTTC
cdr3_aa: CASRRAAGGRLSYEQYF

v_call: TRBV7-2
d_call: .
j_call: TRBJ1-2
clone_size: .
cdr3_nt: TGTGCCACCGAGGGGGATATTAACTATGGCTACACCTTC
cdr3_aa: CATEGDINYGYTF

v_call: TRBV19
d_call: .
j_call: TRBJ1-6
clone_size: .
cdr3_nt: TGTGCCAGTAGTATCTCGGTCAGGGTCTCACCCCTCCACTTT
cdr3_aa: CASSISVRVSPLHF

v_call: TRBV7-2
d_call: .
j_call: TRBJ2-5
clone_size: .
cdr3_nt: TGTGCCAGCAGCTTAGGATTCGACAGGATGAATGGAGAGACCCAGTACTTC
cdr3_aa: CASSLGFDRMNGETQYF

v_call: TRBV3-1/TRBV3-2
d_call: TRBD2
j_call: TRBJ2-5
clone_size: once
cdr3_nt: TGTGCCAGCAGCCAAGAAGGACTAGCGGGCAACTTCGAGACCCAGTACTTC
cdr3_aa: CASSQEGLAGNFETQYF

v_call: TRBV14
d_call: TRBD1
j_call: TRBJ1-1
clone_size: .
cdr3_nt: TGTGCCAGCAGCCCTTGGACAGGGTTGAACACTGAAGCTTTCTTT
cdr3_aa: CASSPWTGLNTEAFF

v_call: TRBV4-2
d_call: TRBD1
j_call: TRBJ1-2
clone_size: .
cdr3_nt: TGTGCCAGCAGCCAAGCGGGGACAGGGGGCAACACCTTC
cdr3_aa: CASSQAGTGGNTF

v_call: TRBV27
d_call: TRBD1
j_call: TRBJ1-4
clone_size: few
cdr3_nt: TGTGCCAGCAGCTTACAGGGGTCTAATGAAAAACTGTTTTTT
cdr3_aa: CASSLQGSNEKLFF

v_call: TRBV15
d_call: .
j_call: TRBJ1-1
clone_size: .
cdr3_nt: TGTGCCACCACACTTGGTCTGATGAACACTGAAGCTTTCTTT
cdr3_aa: CATTLGLMNTEAFF

v_call: TRBV10-3
d_call: TRBD2
j_call: TRBJ2-2
clone_size: .
cdr3_nt: TGTGCCATCAGGGAGACTACCGGGACTAGCGGGATGAACACCGGGGAGCTGTTTTTT
cdr3_aa: CAIRETTGTSGMNTGELFF

v_call: TRBV30
d_call: .
j_call: TRBJ2-7
clone_size: .
cdr3_nt: TGTGCCTGGAGCCAGGTCTCCTACGAGCAGTACTTC
cdr3_aa: CAWSQVSYEQYF

v_call: TRBV15
d_call: TRBD1
j_call: TRBJ1-4
clone_size: .
cdr3_nt: TGTGCCACCAGCAGACAGGGGGGTGGGGAAAAACTGTTTTTT
cdr3_aa: CATSRQGGGEKLFF

v_call: TRBV9
d_call: TRBD1
j_call: TRBJ1-2
clone_size: .
cdr3_nt: TGTGCCAGCAGCTTTACAGGGGTGGTCGGCTACACCTTC
cdr3_aa: CASSFTGVVGYTF

v_call: TRBV4-3
d_call: TRBD1
j_call: TRBJ1-4
clone_size: .
cdr3_nt: TGCGCCAGCAGCCATGGGACAGGGCAAACTAATGAAAAACTGTTTTTT
cdr3_aa: CASSHGTGQTNEKLFF

v_call: TRBV29-1
d_call: TRBD1
j_call: TRBJ2-7
clone_size: once
cdr3_nt: TGCAGCGTGGGACAGGGTCTCCTCTACGAGCAGTACTTC
cdr3_aa: CSVGQGLLYEQYF

v_call: TRBV6-5
d_call: .
j_call: TRBJ1-6
clone_size: few
cdr3_nt: TGTGCCAGCAGGGACACCCTTAATTCACCCCTCCACTTT
cdr3_aa: CASRDTLNSPLHF

v_call: TRBV6-2/TRBV6-3
d_call: .
j_call: TRBJ2-5
clone_size: once
cdr3_nt: TGTGCCAGCAGCAGGCTAGGTAAAGAGACCCAGTACTTC
cdr3_aa: CASSRLGKETQYF

v_call: TRBV19
d_call: TRBD2
j_call: TRBJ2-2
clone_size: .
cdr3_nt: TGTGCCAGTAGTATAGCAAGCGGGGGCGGCACCGGGGAGCTGTTTTTT
cdr3_aa: CASSIASGGGTGELFF

v_call: TRBV18
d_call: TRBD1
j_call: TRBJ2-1
clone_size: once
cdr3_nt: TGTGCCAGCTCACTACGGACAGGGACCTCCTACAATGAGCAGTTCTTC
cdr3_aa: CASSLRTGTSYNEQFF

v_call: TRBV7-8
d_call: TRBD2
j_call: TRBJ2-5
clone_size: .
cdr3_nt: TGTGCCAGCAGCTTAGGTAATCCTAGCGGGGGCCCTAGGGCCCAGTACTTC
cdr3_aa: CASSLGNPSGGPRAQYF

v_call: TRBV27
d_call: TRBD1
j_call: TRBJ2-2
clone_size: .
cdr3_nt: TGTGCCAGCAGGGGGCAGGGGGACCACACCGGGGAGCTGTTTTTT
cdr3_aa: CASRGQGDHTGELFF

v_call: TRBV4-3
d_call: TRBD1
j_call: TRBJ1-1
clone_size: few
cdr3_nt: TGCGCCAGCAGCCAAGACCTTGACAGGGGTTCGGGAGAAGCTTTCTTT
cdr3_aa: CASSQDLDRGSGEAFF

v_call: TRBV7-9
d_call: TRBD1
j_call: TRBJ2-5
clone_size: .
cdr3_nt: TGTGCCAGCAGCTCCACAGGGGGGGAGACCCAGTACTTC
cdr3_aa: CASSSTGGETQYF

v_call: TRBV19
d_call: .
j_call: TRBJ2-1
clone_size: .
cdr3_nt: TGTGCCAGTAGCAAGACTCTGCGAAGCTCCTACAATGAGCAGTTCTTC
cdr3_aa: CASSKTLRSSYNEQFF

v_call: TRBV10-3
d_call: TRBD1
j_call: TRBJ1-1
clone_size: .
cdr3_nt: TGTGCCACAGACAGGGGAGGAGGGACTGAAGCTTTCTTT
cdr3_aa: CATDRGGGTEAFF

v_call: TRBV12-3/TRBV12-4
d_call: .
j_call: TRBJ1-2
clone_size: .
cdr3_nt: TGTGCCAGCAGTCGGTCGGGATATGGCTACACCTTC
cdr3_aa: CASSRSGYGYTF

v_call: TRBV18
d_call: TRBD1
j_call: TRBJ1-4
clone_size: .
cdr3_nt: TGTGCCAGCGCCCCCGGGACAGCGAATGAAAAACTGTTTTTT
cdr3_aa: CASAPGTANEKLFF

v_call: TRBV27
d_call: .
j_call: TRBJ2-1
clone_size: .
cdr3_nt: TGTGCCAGCAGTTTGACCAGGGATGAGCAGTTCTTC
cdr3_aa: CASSLTRDEQFF

v_call: TRBV28
d_call: .
j_call: TRBJ1-3
clone_size: .
cdr3_nt: TGTGCCAGCAATGGGGACATCCCTGGAAACACCATATATTTT
cdr3_aa: CASNGDIPGNTIYF

v_call: TRBV10-1
d_call: TRBD1
j_call: TRBJ2-3
clone_size: .
cdr3_nt: TGCGCCAGCGGGGACAGAGGGAATACGCAGTATTTT
cdr3_aa: CASGDRGNTQYF

v_call: TRBV19
d_call: TRBD1
j_call: TRBJ2-7
clone_size: .
cdr3_nt: TGTGCCAGTAGTATCTCCGGGACAGGGGGCCCCTATTGGTACTTC
cdr3_aa: CASSISGTGGPYWYF

v_call: TRBV7-2
d_call: .
j_call: TRBJ1-3
clone_size: few
cdr3_nt: TGTGCCAGCAGCTTAAGTGCGGCGGACTCTGGAAACACCATATATTTT
cdr3_aa: CASSLSAADSGNTIYF

v_call: TRBV5-1
d_call: TRBD1
j_call: TRBJ1-2
clone_size: few
cdr3_nt: TGCGCCAGCAACAAGGACAGGGAGGGTGGCTACACCTTC
cdr3_aa: CASNKDREGGYTF

v_call: TRBV29-1
d_call: TRBD1
j_call: TRBJ1-2
clone_size: few
cdr3_nt: TGCAGCGGGGGGACAGGGACCGCTAACTATGGCTACACCTTC
cdr3_aa: CSGGTGTANYGYTF

v_call: TRBV11-3
d_call: TRBD1
j_call: TRBJ2-1
clone_size: .
cdr3_nt: TGTGCCAGCAGCCCGGCCACAGGGGGTAGCTCCTACAATGAGCAGTTCTTC
cdr3_aa: CASSPATGGSSYNEQFF

v_call: TRBV6-2/TRBV6-3
d_call: .
j_call: TRBJ1-1
clone_size: .
cdr3_nt: TGTGCCAGCAGCCCCGGGATCACTGAAGCTTTCTTT
cdr3_aa: CASSPGITEAFF

v_call: TRBV5-6
d_call: .
j_call: TRBJ1-1
clone_size: .
cdr3_nt: TGTGCCAGCAGCTTTACGGGGGTGAACACTGAAGCTTTCTTT
cdr3_aa: CASSFTGVNTEAFF

v_call: TRBV27
d_call: .
j_call: TRBJ1-3
clone_size: .
cdr3_nt: TGTGCCAGCAGTTTATCTTGGACACCGGGAAACACCATATATTTT
cdr3_aa: CASSLSWTPGNTIYF

v_call: TRBV18
d_call: .
j_call: TRBJ2-4
clone_size: .
cdr3_nt: TGTGCCAGCTCACCGGCAGGGAACCTAGCCAAAAACATTCAGTACTTC
cdr3_aa: CASSPAGNLAKNIQYF

v_call: TRBV27
d_call: .
j_call: TRBJ2-7
clone_size: .
cdr3_nt: TGTGCCAGCAGTTTAAGCCCCCGGGGGTCGGAGCAGTACTTC
cdr3_aa: CASSLSPRGSEQYF

v_call: TRBV11-2
d_call: TRBD2
j_call: TRBJ2-5
clone_size: few
cdr3_nt: TGTGCCAGCAGCTCCCTTTCTAGCGGGAGGGCCCCACGAGAGACCCAGTACTTC
cdr3_aa: CASSSLSSGRAPRETQYF

v_call: TRBV2
d_call: .
j_call: TRBJ1-1
clone_size: .
cdr3_nt: TGTGCCAGCGTTCGGGACACGAACACTGAAGCTTTCTTT
cdr3_aa: CASVRDTNTEAFF

v_call: TRBV2
d_call: .
j_call: TRBJ1-2
clone_size: .
cdr3_nt: TGTGCCAGCAGTGAAGGCGACTATGGCTACACCTTC
cdr3_aa: CASSEGDYGYTF

v_call: TRBV5-1
d_call: .
j_call: TRBJ2-1
clone_size: few
cdr3_nt: TGCGCCAGCAGCTTGACCCTAGAAGGGCAGTTCTTC
cdr3_aa: CASSLTLEGQFF